This T cell receptor beta chain was sequenced for a study of blood T cell repertoires in COVID-19. This clone has a single count. TCRdb's table, derived via immunoSEQ multiplex PCR, lists solely in-frame clones and lacks some. The sample lists about 84,000 clones, about 95% occurring once. Sequencing was performed on peripheral blood. This receptor was taken from a human donor with active COVID-19. The donor label of this sample is uncertain.

The CDR3 bases are TGTGCCAGCAGCAAACTACTTTCCGGGGAGCTGTTTTTT. Translating it yields CASSKLLSGELFF. The genes are TRBV12-3 or TRBV12-4 and TRBJ2-2; D gene unclear. There are 13 residues in the CDR3. The germline V and J ends were trimmed by 6 bases and 6 bases, with 11 bases remaining between them.